The rows below give T cell receptor beta chains drawn from one sample of a study of T cells in Graves' hyperthyroidism and ophthalmopathy. TCRdb processed the multiplex PCR reads anew with MiXCR; each CDR3 protein has one entry. The repertoire consists of approximately 720,000 distinct CDR3 sequences, with 18% occurring once and the leading ten covering approximately 16%. The sequenced material came from blood. Receptor source: a woman aged 50 to 60 with Graves' hyperthyroidism that later progressed to Graves' ophthalmopathy. The conserved cysteine and the conserved F or W are not part of the CDR3 here.

v_call cdr3_aa
TRBV7-9 ASGLEGGGAFNEQF
TRBV27 ASKRGPPGYGYT
TRBV5-1 ASSASGATGYT
TRBV27 ASSLADNTDTQY
TRBV19 ASSIGGVSPLH
TRBV7-9 ASSLDGAPEAF
TRBV5-1 ASRTDSNQPQH
TRBV19 ASSPGQGNEKLF
TRBV5-1 ASSLGQGREKLF
TRBV3-1 ASSSPDEKLF
TRBV9 ASSVQGEVNQPQH
TRBV5-1 ASSTRTSFSSGDTQY
TRBV29-1 SVLGASAVDEQF
TRBV11-2 ASSLIGHLVEAQY
TRBV2 ASSEIHYTGELF
TRBV30 AWSLQDTQY
TRBV6-1 ASSGQDLAKNIQY
TRBV7-6 ASTSGGNTGELF
TRBV12-3/TRBV12-4 ASSPGTAYNEKLF
TRBV30 GATGSSTDTQY
TRBV19 ASTKSAGTNNEQF
TRBV4-2 ASRMDSGSGNTIY
TRBV7-9 ASTRTDTQY
TRBV6-6 ASSYSRDTEAF
TRBV6-5 ASSSRRGAQEQF
TRBV19 ASSIAPENTEAF
TRBV27 ASRERTGELF
TRBV7-9 ASSSTGAYSNQPQH
TRBV7-2 ASSLGLALDTQY
TRBV11-2 ASSPQGLADEQY
TRBV18 ASSPRDRVATNEKLF
TRBV5-1 ASSLAVSAGGPGNEQF
TRBV4-1 ASSQDPPTGRLKEKLF
TRBV11-3 ASSLEGRGEGETQY
TRBV19 ASSIVGAPGETQY
TRBV3-1 ASSQVVGVWRGGKNTGELF
TRBV5-1 ASTGGGLMNTEAF
TRBV20-1 SATSGTGGSSYNSPLH
TRBV20-1 SAEVRDSLSYEQY
TRBV3-1 ASTGRGLDTQY
TRBV30 AWSSGITGELF
TRBV29-1 SVQTGRGEKLF
TRBV18 ASSPSSRNSPLH
TRBV5-4 ASSLEEEAF